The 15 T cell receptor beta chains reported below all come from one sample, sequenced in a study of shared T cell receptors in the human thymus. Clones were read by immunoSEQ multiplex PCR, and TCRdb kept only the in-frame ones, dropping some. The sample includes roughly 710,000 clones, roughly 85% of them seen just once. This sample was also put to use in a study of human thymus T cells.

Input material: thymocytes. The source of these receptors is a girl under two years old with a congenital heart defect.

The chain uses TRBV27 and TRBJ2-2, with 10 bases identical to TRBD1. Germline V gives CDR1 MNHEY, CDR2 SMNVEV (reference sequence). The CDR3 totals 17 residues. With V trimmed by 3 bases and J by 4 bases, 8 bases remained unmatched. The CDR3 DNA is TGTGCCAGCAGTTTTGCCTCCGGGACAGGGGCCACCGGGGAGCTGTTTTTT. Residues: CASSFASGTGATGELFF.

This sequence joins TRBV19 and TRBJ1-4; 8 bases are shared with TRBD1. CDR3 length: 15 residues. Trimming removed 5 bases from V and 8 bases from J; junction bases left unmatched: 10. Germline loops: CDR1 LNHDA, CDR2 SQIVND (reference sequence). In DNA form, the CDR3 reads TGTGCCAGTAGTCCGAGGACAGGGTCGGAGGAAAAACTGTTTTTT. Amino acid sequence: CASSPRTGSEEKLFF.

CDR3 nucleotides: TGCGCCAGCAGCCAAGAGGAGTCCCTAGTTAGGAAGTATAAAGGGAACACTGAAGCTTTCTTT. Encoded protein: CASSQEESLVRKYKGNTEAFF. V gene TRBV4-3 combines with J gene TRBJ1-1; D call uncertain. The CDR3 runs 21 residues. Germline-derived CDR1 and CDR2 are LGHNA and YSLEER. V lost 0 bases to trimming and J lost 1 base, with 27 bases between them.

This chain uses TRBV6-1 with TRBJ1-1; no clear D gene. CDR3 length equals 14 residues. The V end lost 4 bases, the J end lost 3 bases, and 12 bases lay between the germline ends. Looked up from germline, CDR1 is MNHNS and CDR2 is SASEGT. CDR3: CASSVPGRDTEAFF. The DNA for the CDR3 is TGTGCCAGCAGTGTCCCGGGGAGGGACACTGAAGCTTTCTTT.

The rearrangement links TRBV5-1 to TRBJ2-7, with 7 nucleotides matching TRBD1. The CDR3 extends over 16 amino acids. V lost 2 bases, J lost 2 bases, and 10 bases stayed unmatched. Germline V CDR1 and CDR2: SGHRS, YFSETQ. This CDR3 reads CASSLTHRGNAYEQYF. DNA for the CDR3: TGCGCCAGCAGCTTAACGCACAGGGGTAATGCCTACGAGCAGTACTTC.

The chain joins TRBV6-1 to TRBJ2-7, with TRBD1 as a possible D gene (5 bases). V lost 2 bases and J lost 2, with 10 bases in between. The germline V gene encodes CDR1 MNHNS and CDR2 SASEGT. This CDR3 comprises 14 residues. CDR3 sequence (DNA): TGTGCCAGCAGTGAATGGGGCCAGACCTACGAGCAGTACTTC. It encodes CASSEWGQTYEQYF.

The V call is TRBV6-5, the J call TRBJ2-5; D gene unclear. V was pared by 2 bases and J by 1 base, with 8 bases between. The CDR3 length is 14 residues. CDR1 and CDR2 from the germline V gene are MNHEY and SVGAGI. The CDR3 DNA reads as TGTGCCAGCAGTTACGAACGGTTCCAAGAGACCCAGTACTTC. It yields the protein CASSYERFQETQYF.

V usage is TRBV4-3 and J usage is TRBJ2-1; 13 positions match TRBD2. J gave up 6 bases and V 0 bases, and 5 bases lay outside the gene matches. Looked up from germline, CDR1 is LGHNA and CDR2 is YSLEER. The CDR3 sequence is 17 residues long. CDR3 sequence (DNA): TGCGCCAGCAGCCAAGATTGGACTAGCGGGGGCCCCAATGAGCAGTTCTTC. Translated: CASSQDWTSGGPNEQFF.

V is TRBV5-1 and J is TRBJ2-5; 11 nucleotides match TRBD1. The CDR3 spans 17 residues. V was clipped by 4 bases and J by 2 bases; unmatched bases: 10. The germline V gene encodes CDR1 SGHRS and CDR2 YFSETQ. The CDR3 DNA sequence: TGCGCCAGCAGCCCAGAACGGACAGGGGGCGAACAAGAGACCCAGTACTTC. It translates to CASSPERTGGEQETQYF.

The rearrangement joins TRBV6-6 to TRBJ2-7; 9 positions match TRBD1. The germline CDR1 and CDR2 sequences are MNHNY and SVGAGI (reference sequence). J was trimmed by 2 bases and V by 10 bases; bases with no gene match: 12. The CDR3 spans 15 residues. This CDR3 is CATLPQQGAAYEQYF. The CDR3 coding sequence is TGTGCCACCCTACCTCAACAGGGGGCTGCCTACGAGCAGTACTTC.

Written as DNA, the CDR3 is TGTGCCAGCAGCCCGAGATATAACACTGAAGCTTTCTTT. It codes for CASSPRYNTEAFF. The V gene is TRBV7-2, the J gene TRBJ1-1; D is ambiguous. CDR3 length: 13 residues. V shed 5 bases and J shed 2 bases, with 9 bases lying between them. Germline V CDR1 and CDR2: SGHTA, FQGNSA.

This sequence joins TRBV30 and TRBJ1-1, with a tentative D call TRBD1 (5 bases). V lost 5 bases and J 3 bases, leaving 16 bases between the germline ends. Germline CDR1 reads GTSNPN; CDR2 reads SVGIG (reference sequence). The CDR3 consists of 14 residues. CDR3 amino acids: CAWGPGGWYTEAFF. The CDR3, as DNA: TGTGCCTGGGGCCCCGGGGGTTGGTACACTGAAGCTTTCTTT.

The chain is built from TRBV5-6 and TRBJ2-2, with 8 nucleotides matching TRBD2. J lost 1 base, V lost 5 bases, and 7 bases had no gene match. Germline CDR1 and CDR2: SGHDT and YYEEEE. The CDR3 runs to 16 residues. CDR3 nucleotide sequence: TGTGCCAGCAGTCGCCTGGGACTAGTGAACACCGGGGAGCTGTTTTTT. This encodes CASSRLGLVNTGELFF. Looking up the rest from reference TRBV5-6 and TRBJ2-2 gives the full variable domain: DAGVTQSPTHLIKTRGQQVTLRCSPKSGHDTVSWYQQALGQGPQFIFQYYEEEERQRGNFPDRFSGHQFPNYSSELNVNALLLGDSALYLCASSRLGLVNTGELFFGEGSRLTVL.

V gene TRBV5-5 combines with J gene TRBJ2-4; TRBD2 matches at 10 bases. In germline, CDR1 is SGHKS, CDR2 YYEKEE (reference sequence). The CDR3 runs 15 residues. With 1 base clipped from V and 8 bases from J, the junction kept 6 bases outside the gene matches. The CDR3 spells CASSLTSGGAYIQYF. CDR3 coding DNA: TGTGCCAGCAGCTTGACGAGCGGGGGGGCGTACATTCAGTACTTC.

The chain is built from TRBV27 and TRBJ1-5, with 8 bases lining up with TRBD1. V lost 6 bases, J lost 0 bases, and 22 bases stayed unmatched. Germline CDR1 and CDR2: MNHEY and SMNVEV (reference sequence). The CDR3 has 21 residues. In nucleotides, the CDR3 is TGTGCCAGCAGACCAAATTACCGTTTTGTGGGACAGGCATATAGCAATCAGCCCCAGCATTTT. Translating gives CASRPNYRFVGQAYSNQPQHF.